A single T cell receptor beta chain is shown here with its context. This record comes from a study of blood T cell repertoires in COVID-19. About the research overall: The United States, Italy and Spain supplied acute and convalescent COVID-19 samples. T cells, B-cell-depleted T cells, or PBMCs supplied cDNA or gDNA.

The V gene's germline CDR1 is SGHRS and CDR2 YFSETQ. The CDR3 has 15 amino acids. The V and J ends lost 2 bases and 0 bases respectively, with 8 bases between them. How the authors handled the data: Amplifying reference gene primers gave estimates of nucleated cell counts. Profiling relied on immunoSEQ multiplex PCR, and the TCRdb table lists in-frame clones only, not all of them. That table is the source of V, J and clone size, and D and trimming were worked out from the DNA. The sample has roughly 150,000 clones, 85% seen once. V gene TRBV5-1 combines with J gene TRBJ1-4; no clear D gene. The sequenced sample consisted of peripheral blood. The source is a man aged 45 to 65 with acute or convalescent COVID-19. CDR3: CASSFTPATNEKLFF. The DNA for the CDR3 is TGCGCCAGCAGCTTTACCCCAGCAACTAATGAAAAACTGTTTTTT.